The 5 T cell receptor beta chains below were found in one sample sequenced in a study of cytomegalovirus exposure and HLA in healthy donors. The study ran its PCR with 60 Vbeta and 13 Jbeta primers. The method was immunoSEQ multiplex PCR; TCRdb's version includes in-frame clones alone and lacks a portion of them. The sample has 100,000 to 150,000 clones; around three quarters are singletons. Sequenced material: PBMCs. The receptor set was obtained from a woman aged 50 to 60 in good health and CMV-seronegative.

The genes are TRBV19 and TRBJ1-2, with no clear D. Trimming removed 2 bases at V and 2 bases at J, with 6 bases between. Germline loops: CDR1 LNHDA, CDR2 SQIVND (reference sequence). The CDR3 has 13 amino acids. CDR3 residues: CASSIIGNYGYTF. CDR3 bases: TGTGCCAGTAGTATAATTGGCAACTATGGCTACACCTTC.

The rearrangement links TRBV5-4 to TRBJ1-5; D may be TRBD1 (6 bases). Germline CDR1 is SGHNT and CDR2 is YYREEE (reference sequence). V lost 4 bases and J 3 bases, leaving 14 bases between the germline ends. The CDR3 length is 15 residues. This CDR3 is CASSPGGGPNQPQHF. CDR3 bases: TGTGCCAGCAGCCCGGGAGGGGGGCCCAATCAGCCCCAGCATTTT. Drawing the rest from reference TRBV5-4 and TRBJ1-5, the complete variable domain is ETGVTQSPTHLIKTRGQQVTLRCSSQSGHNTVSWYQQALGQGPQFIFQYYREEENGRGNFPPRFSGLQFPNYSSELNVNALELDDSALYLCASSPGGGPNQPQHFGDGTRLSIL.

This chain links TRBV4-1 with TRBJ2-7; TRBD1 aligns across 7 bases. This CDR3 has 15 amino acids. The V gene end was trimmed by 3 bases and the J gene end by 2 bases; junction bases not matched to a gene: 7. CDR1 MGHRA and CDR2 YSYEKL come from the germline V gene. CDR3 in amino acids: CASSHIPQGTYEQYF. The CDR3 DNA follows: TGCGCCAGCAGCCACATCCCACAGGGGACCTACGAGCAGTACTTC.

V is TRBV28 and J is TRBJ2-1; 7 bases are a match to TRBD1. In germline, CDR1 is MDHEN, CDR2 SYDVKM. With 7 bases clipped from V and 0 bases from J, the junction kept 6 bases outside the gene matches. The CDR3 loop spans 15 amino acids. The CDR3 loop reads CASKNRGSSYNEQFF. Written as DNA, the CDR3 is TGTGCCAGCAAAAACAGGGGTAGCTCCTACAATGAGCAGTTCTTC.

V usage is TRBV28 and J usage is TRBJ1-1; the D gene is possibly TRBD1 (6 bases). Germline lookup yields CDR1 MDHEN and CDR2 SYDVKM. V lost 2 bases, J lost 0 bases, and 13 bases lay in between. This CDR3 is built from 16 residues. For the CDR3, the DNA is TGTGCCAGCAGTTTACTCTCCGGGACATTGAACACTGAAGCTTTCTTT. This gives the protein CASSLLSGTLNTEAFF.